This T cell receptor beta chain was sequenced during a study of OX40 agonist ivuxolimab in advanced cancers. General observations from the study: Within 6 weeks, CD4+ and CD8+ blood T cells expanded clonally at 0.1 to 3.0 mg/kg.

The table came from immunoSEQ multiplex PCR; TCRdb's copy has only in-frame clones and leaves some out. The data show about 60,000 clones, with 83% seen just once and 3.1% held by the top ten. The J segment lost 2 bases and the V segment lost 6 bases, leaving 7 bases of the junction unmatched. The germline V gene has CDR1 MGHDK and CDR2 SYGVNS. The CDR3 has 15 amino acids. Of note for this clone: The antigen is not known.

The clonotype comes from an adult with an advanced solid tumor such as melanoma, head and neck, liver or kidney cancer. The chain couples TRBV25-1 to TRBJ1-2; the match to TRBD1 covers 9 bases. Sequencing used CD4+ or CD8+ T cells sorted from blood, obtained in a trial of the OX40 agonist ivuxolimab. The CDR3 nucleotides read TGTGCCAGCAGCCCACAGGGGGCGCGGAACTATGGCTACACCTTC. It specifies CASSPQGARNYGYTF.